The 12 T cell receptor beta chains reported below all come from one sample, sequenced in a study of cytomegalovirus exposure and HLA in healthy donors. The PCR was carried out with 60 Vbeta primers and 13 Jbeta primers. Libraries were prepared by immunoSEQ multiplex PCR; TCRdb keeps only in-frame clonotypes and omits some of them. The sample carries approximately 210,000 clones, 79% recorded once. Sequencing input: PBMCs. The receptor source for this set is a girl between 5 and 17 years old in good health and CMV-seropositive.

About this clone itself: Additional DNA sequences in this sample encode the identical CDR3. V and J are TRBV5-6 and TRBJ2-5; 9 bases agree with TRBD1. CDR3 length: 13 residues. Germline CDR1 SGHDT, CDR2 YYEEEE. With V trimmed by 2 bases and J by 5 bases, 1 base remained unmatched. CDR3 sequence: CASSLDRGETQYF. The CDR3 coding sequence is TGTGCCAGCAGCTTAGACAGGGGGGAGACCCAGTACTTC. The variable domain in full, with the rest retrieved from reference TRBV5-6 and TRBJ2-5, is DAGVTQSPTHLIKTRGQQVTLRCSPKSGHDTVSWYQQALGQGPQFIFQYYEEEERQRGNFPDRFSGHQFPNYSSELNVNALLLGDSALYLCASSLDRGETQYFGPGTRLLVL.

This chain uses TRBV5-1 with TRBJ2-2; 10 bases align to TRBD2. Germline loops: CDR1 SGHRS, CDR2 YFSETQ. With V trimmed by 4 bases and J by 5 bases, 5 bases remained unmatched. This CDR3 is 15 amino acids long. The CDR3 nucleotides read TGCGCCAGCAGCCCTAGCGGGGGAATAACCGGGGAGCTGTTTTTT. It translates to CASSPSGGITGELFF.

This chain uses TRBV6-5 with TRBJ2-7; the D gene is possibly TRBD2 (6 bases). Germline CDR1 and CDR2: MNHEY and SVGAGI. The CDR3 runs to 14 residues. Trimming left V 7 bases short and J 3 bases short, with 16 bases between. The CDR3 DNA is TGTGCCAGCACCGGACCGGGACTCCTCTACGAGCAGTACTTC. It encodes CASTGPGLLYEQYF.

Concerning this clone itself: The junction departs from the called germline gene at one end, perhaps through a read error. The chain carries TRBV6-5 and TRBJ2-7, with a weak D call TRBD1 (5 bases). CDR1 is MNHEY, CDR2 SVGAGI, per germline. The CDR3 runs to 14 residues. The CDR3 reads CASRRQLNAYEQCF. The CDR3 DNA follows: TGTGCCAGCAGGAGACAGTTAAATGCCTACGAGCAGTGCTTC.

The genes are TRBV2 and TRBJ1-5, with no clear D. In germline, CDR1 is SNHLY, CDR2 FYNNEI. Trimming took 2 bases from V and 4 from J, leaving 9 bases between them. The CDR3 covers 14 residues. The CDR3, as DNA: TGTGCCAGCAGTGAAAGCTCATTTAATCAGCCCCAGCATTTT. It translates to CASSESSFNQPQHF. Based on the CDR3 plus reference TRBV2 and TRBJ1-5, the full variable domain is EPEVTQTPSHQVTQMGQEVILRCVPISNHLYFYWYRQILGQKVEFLVSFYNNEISEKSEIFDDQFSVERPDGSNFTLKIRSTKLEDSAMYFCASSESSFNQPQHFGDGTRLSIL.

The DNA of the CDR3 is TGCGCCAGCAGTCTCGTGGCAGGGTCCACTGAAGCTTTCTTT. It translates to CASSLVAGSTEAFF. The gene calls are TRBV5-1 and TRBJ1-1; D is possibly TRBD1 (5 bases). The CDR3 has 14 amino acids. The V end was cut by 5 bases, the J end by 4 bases, with 15 bases between. Germline V gene sequence: CDR1 SGHRS, CDR2 YFSETQ.

This clone occurred a few times. This sequence joins TRBV6-5 and TRBJ2-6; D unclear. The V end lost 0 bases, the J end lost 4 bases, and 10 bases lay between the germline ends. In germline, CDR1 is MNHEY, CDR2 SVGAGI. The CDR3 covers 16 residues. In nucleotides, the CDR3 is TGTGCCAGCAGTTACTCGGGCCAGTCGGGGGCCAACGTCCTGACTTTC. Residues: CASSYSGQSGANVLTF.

The J gene is TRBJ2-1, the V gene TRBV2, with 8 bases aligning to TRBD2. This CDR3 is 17 amino acids long. Per the germline V gene, CDR1 is SNHLY and CDR2 is FYNNEI. V dropped 8 bases and J dropped 5; count of bases not matched to a gene: 17. This chain's CDR3 is CASQPPFLRGANNEQFF. CDR3 in DNA: TGTGCCAGCCAGCCACCCTTCCTGCGGGGGGCAAACAATGAGCAGTTCTTC.

This chain links TRBV11-2 with TRBJ1-3; maybe TRBD1 (6 bases). This CDR3 region has 12 residues. Trimming removed 0 bases at V and 12 bases at J, with 9 bases between. The germline V gene has CDR1 SGHAT and CDR2 FQNNGV. CDR3 in amino acids: CASSLDTGNIYF. Here the CDR3 DNA reads TGTGCCAGCAGCTTAGACACAGGGAACATATATTTT.

The J gene is TRBJ1-6, the V gene TRBV7-2, with 8 bases lining up with TRBD1. CDR1 is SGHTA, CDR2 FQGNSA, per germline. This CDR3 has 16 amino acids. Germline trimming cut 3 bases from V and 10 bases from J; bases unmatched to any gene: 11. The CDR3 is CASSLDPGQGNSPLHF. The CDR3, as DNA: TGTGCCAGCAGCTTGGACCCCGGACAGGGTAACTCACCCCTCCACTTT.

The chain is built from TRBV11-2 and TRBJ2-6; D is perhaps TRBD2 (6 bases). Germline V gene lookup returns CDR1 SGHAT and CDR2 FQNNGV. Trimming shortened V by 5 bases and J by 2 bases, and 16 bases separated the two germline ends. The CDR3 loop spans 17 amino acids. The DNA of the CDR3 is TGTGCCAGCAGCCCCGGGACTTGGGCCACTGGGGCCAACGTCCTGACTTTC. This encodes CASSPGTWATGANVLTF.

The V call is TRBV19, the J call TRBJ2-5; 12 bases are shared with TRBD1. From germline, CDR1 is LNHDA and CDR2 SQIVND (reference sequence). The V and J ends lost 3 bases and 4 bases, in that order; junction bases with no gene match: 9. The CDR3 has 17 amino acids. CDR3 in amino acids: CASSILQGTGGAETQYF. CDR3 bases: TGTGCCAGTAGTATCCTTCAAGGGACAGGGGGCGCAGAGACCCAGTACTTC.